This T cell receptor beta chain was captured by sequencing in a study of Ad26.COV2.S vaccination and SARS-CoV-2 variants. Turning to the study itself: Participant was drawn from the COV1001 Ad26.COV2.S trial arm. Intramuscular Ad26.COV2.S doses were given once or twice, 56 days apart.

Study conclusions and caveats: Placebo recipients had lower spike-specific TCR breadth than vaccine recipients.

CDR3 length: 16 residues. The ends were cut back, 2 bases at V and 2 bases at J, with 16 bases in the middle. Germline V lookup: CDR1 SGHRS, CDR2 YFSETQ. Sample treatment: approximately 18 received Ad26.COV2.S at low or high dose, single or two shots; several received placebo; per-sample allocation not given. Sampling was performed 63 days after the first vaccine or placebo injection. Cohort 1b enrolled adults aged 18-55 years in Boston. Turning to this clone: Its antigen is as yet unknown.

The repertoire was sequenced with immunoSEQ multiplex PCR; TCRdb's copy has only in-frame clones and lacks some. The table lists about 250,000 clones, more than 75% of them singletons, with about 3.1% in the top ten. This sequence joins TRBV5-1 and TRBJ1-1; weak D call: TRBD1 (6 bases). The source material was peripheral blood, sampled in a trial of Ad26.COV2.S vaccine versus placebo. This clonotype originated in a person between 18 and 59 years old who received the Ad26.COV2.S COVID-19 vaccine or a placebo. CDR3 amino acids: CASSLLPQGRNTEAFF. In DNA form, the CDR3 reads TGCGCCAGCAGCTTACTTCCACAGGGCCGTAACACTGAAGCTTTCTTT.